The 8 T cell receptor beta chains below all came from one sample that was sequenced in a study of T cells in Graves' hyperthyroidism and ophthalmopathy. Amplification of TCR beta CDR3 regions was performed using RNA transcripts as template. Researchers ran a first-round RT-PCR on the TCR CDR3 using the HTBI primer set. Each CDR3 protein is one row after TCRdb ran MiXCR on the multiplex PCR reads. The sample includes roughly 580,000 distinct CDR3 sequences, approximately 13% of them seen just once. Input material: blood. Every receptor here comes from a woman in her 30s with Graves' hyperthyroidism that later progressed to Graves' ophthalmopathy.

The genes are TRBV6-5 and TRBJ1-3; weak D call: TRBD1 (5 bases). This CDR3 spans 16 amino acids. V was cut by 0 bases and J by 0 bases, with 9 bases left in between. The germline CDR1 and CDR2 sequences are MNHEY and SVGAGI. The CDR3 loop is CASSYSGPGSGNTIYF. The CDR3 DNA follows: TGTGCCAGCAGTTACTCGGGGCCAGGCTCTGGAAACACCATATATTTT.

The chain employs TRBV13 and TRBJ2-1; 11 bases line up with TRBD2. V lost 3 bases and J lost 14; bases outside the gene matches: 6. Per the germline V gene, CDR1 is PRHDT and CDR2 is FYEKMQ (reference sequence). The CDR3 is 13 amino acids. The CDR3 DNA reads as TGTGCCAGCAGCTTCCCCACTAGCGGGAGCAAGTTCTTC. It codes for CASSFPTSGSKFF.

This chain links TRBV6-2 or TRBV6-3 with TRBJ1-4, with 8 bases fitting TRBD1. Germline V gene data show CDR1 as MNHEY and CDR2 as SVGEGT. This CDR3 contains 14 residues. With V trimmed by 6 bases and J by 9 bases, 9 bases remained unmatched. The CDR3 sequence is CASSQDRAAQKLFF. Here the CDR3 DNA reads TGTGCCAGCAGCCAGGACAGGGCGGCTCAAAAACTGTTTTTT.

This clonotype appeared many times. This chain joins TRBV4-1 and TRBJ2-5; 7 bases are shared with TRBD2. With 0 bases clipped from V and 0 bases from J, the junction kept 1 base outside the gene matches. The CDR3 sequence is 15 residues long. Germline V gives CDR1 MGHRA, CDR2 YSYEKL. CDR3 nucleotide sequence: TGCGCCAGCAGCCAAGATGGGACTAACCAAGAGACCCAGTACTTC. Its protein is CASSQDGTNQETQYF.

The rearrangement uses TRBV25-1 and TRBJ2-1, with D tentatively TRBD1 or TRBD2 (5 bases each). The CDR3 covers 15 residues. Germline V gives CDR1 MGHDK, CDR2 SYGVNS. V was clipped by 2 bases and J by 3 bases, with 11 bases between them. For the CDR3, the DNA is TGTGCCAGCAGTGAACGGGGCGGAAACTACAATGAGCAGTTCTTC. Amino acid sequence: CASSERGGNYNEQFF. The whole variable domain, remainder taken from reference TRBV25-1 and TRBJ2-1, is EADIYQTPRYLVIGTGKKITLECSQTMGHDKMYWYQQDPGMELHLIHYSYGVNSTEKGDLSSESTVSRIRTEHFPLTLESARPSHTSQYLCASSERGGNYNEQFFGPGTRLTVL.

The DNA of the CDR3 is TGTGCCAGCAGCCAGACCGGGACTACGGGGGGGAGAGATACGCAGTATTTT. Translated: CASSQTGTTGGRDTQYF. The chain links TRBV5-4 to TRBJ2-3, with 8 bases fitting TRBD2. The V and J ends lost 4 bases and 5 bases, in that order; junction bases with no gene match: 15. Germline V CDR1 and CDR2: SGHNT, YYREEE (reference sequence). This CDR3 has 17 residues.

J is TRBJ1-3 and V is TRBV6-1, with 9 positions matching TRBD1. Trimming removed 6 bases from V and 3 bases from J; junction bases left unmatched: 0. The germline gives CDR1 MNHNS, CDR2 SASEGT. CDR3 length: 13 residues. DNA for the CDR3: TGTGCCAGCAGGACAGGGGGTGGAAACACCATATATTTT. Its protein product is CASRTGGGNTIYF.

DNA for the CDR3: TGTGCCTGGAGTCCCGGATTCCAAGAGACCCAGTACTTC. The encoded protein is CAWSPGFQETQYF. The chain couples TRBV30 to TRBJ2-5; D is ambiguous. V was clipped by 2 bases and J by 1 base, with 8 bases between them. Germline V lookup: CDR1 GTSNPN, CDR2 SVGIG (reference sequence). This CDR3 spans 13 amino acids.